This is a list of T cell receptor beta chains from one sample in a study of cytotoxic CD8 clonotypes in ibrutinib-treated CLL. Generated by immunoSEQ multiplex PCR, the TCRdb table keeps only in-frame clones and is missing some. The sample includes 150,000 to 250,000 clones, around three quarters seen only once; the top ten take around an eighth. This material consisted of PBMCs, taken after 24 months of ibrutinib treatment. Receptor source: a human donor with chronic lymphocytic leukemia. CDR3s include the opening cysteine and the closing phenylalanine or tryptophan. The D gene is left open where the match is weak. A clone size is listed for some rows: how often the clone was seen (once, few, many), or a class if it is expanded.

d_gene: TRBD1; j_gene: TRBJ1-1; v_gene: TRBV9; abundance: once; CDR3nt: TGTGCCAGCAGCGTCACAGGGGCTACTGAAGCTTTCTTT; CDR3aa: CASSVTGATEAFF
d_gene: .; j_gene: TRBJ2-7; v_gene: TRBV4-1; abundance: .; CDR3nt: TGCGCCAGCAGCCAAGTGACAGGGAGGTCCCACGAGCAGTACTTC; CDR3aa: CASSQVTGRSHEQYF
d_gene: .; j_gene: TRBJ1-2; v_gene: TRBV11-2; abundance: .; CDR3nt: TGTGCCAGCAGCTTAGGATGGACGGGAAACTATGGCTACACCTTC; CDR3aa: CASSLGWTGNYGYTF
d_gene: .; j_gene: TRBJ2-3; v_gene: TRBV5-1; abundance: .; CDR3nt: TGCGCCAGTTACACCGGAGGGGGCCCCACAGATACGCAGTATTTT; CDR3aa: CASYTGGGPTDTQYF
d_gene: .; j_gene: TRBJ2-1; v_gene: TRBV28; abundance: .; CDR3nt: TGTGCCAGCACCCCCCGACAGAGCTCCTACAATGAGCAGTTCTTC; CDR3aa: CASTPRQSSYNEQFF
d_gene: .; j_gene: TRBJ1-1; v_gene: TRBV2; abundance: .; CDR3nt: TGTGCCAGCTCGGGGGATGGGAACACTGAAGCTTTCTTT; CDR3aa: CASSGDGNTEAFF
d_gene: TRBD1; j_gene: TRBJ1-1; v_gene: TRBV15; abundance: .; CDR3nt: TGTGCCACAACGGACAGGGGGAACACTGAAGCTTTCTTT; CDR3aa: CATTDRGNTEAFF
d_gene: .; j_gene: TRBJ2-5; v_gene: TRBV5-1; abundance: .; CDR3nt: TGCGCCAGCAGCTTGGAACCCGGGGAAGAGACCCAGTACTTC; CDR3aa: CASSLEPGEETQYF
d_gene: TRBD2; j_gene: TRBJ2-3; v_gene: TRBV5-4; abundance: once; CDR3nt: TGTGCCAGCAGCTTCGAGCGGGAAACGGACCCGTACTTT; CDR3aa: CASSFERETDPYF
d_gene: .; j_gene: TRBJ2-7; v_gene: TRBV5-4; abundance: .; CDR3nt: TGTGCCAGCAGCTTGGCAGGGGCGATAAAAGGGGAGCAGTACTTC; CDR3aa: CASSLAGAIKGEQYF
d_gene: TRBD1; j_gene: TRBJ1-2; v_gene: TRBV2; abundance: .; CDR3nt: TGTGCCAGCAGTGAAACGGACAGGGTTCGGTATGGCTACACCTTC; CDR3aa: CASSETDRVRYGYTF
d_gene: TRBD2; j_gene: TRBJ2-7; v_gene: TRBV18; abundance: .; CDR3nt: TGTGCCAGCTCACCACCGCGACTAGCGGGAACGGACGAGCAGTACTTC; CDR3aa: CASSPPRLAGTDEQYF
d_gene: .; j_gene: TRBJ1-5; v_gene: TRBV20-1; abundance: .; CDR3nt: TGCAGTGCTGGTAGTCAGCCCCAGCATTTT; CDR3aa: CSAGSQPQHF
d_gene: TRBD2; j_gene: TRBJ2-1; v_gene: TRBV4-2; abundance: .; CDR3nt: TGTGCCAGCAGCCCCCCGGTAGCTGCTAGCGGACATAACAATGAGCAGTTCTTC; CDR3aa: CASSPPVAASGHNNEQFF
d_gene: .; j_gene: TRBJ1-1; v_gene: TRBV7-6; abundance: .; CDR3nt: TGTGCCAGCAGCTTAGGGGAGGGGTCTGAAGCTTTCTTT; CDR3aa: CASSLGEGSEAFF